This TCR beta chain was found in a study of shared clonotypes between healthy human individuals. The naive CD8 fraction comprised CD45RO-negative cells positively selected for CCR7 and excluded terminally differentiated effector memory CD45RA+ cells. The donors, healthy adults who were HIV-negative, had experienced no recent acute infections or vaccinations. Whole-study findings and limits: Across four donors, naive CD4 shared around 5.3%, naive CD8 more than 3%, memory CD4 roughly 2.3%, memory CD8 0.4% to 0.5%. Naive subsets generally exceeded memory subsets in estimated richness.

TCRdb's table, derived via immunoSEQ multiplex PCR, lists solely in-frame clones and lacks some. This table holds about 680,000 clones, about 92% found once. Concerning this clone itself: Its target is unknown.

V gave up 4 bases and J gave up 0 bases, with 21 bases separating them. The CDR3 extends over 18 amino acids. CDR1 SGHRS and CDR2 YFSETQ come from the germline V gene. V and J are TRBV5-1 and TRBJ2-3, with D maybe TRBD2 (6 bases). The receptor was derived from a man aged 25-45 years in good health. The sequencing sample was made of naive CD8+ T cells sorted from blood. The CDR3 DNA reads as TGCGCCAGCAGCACTTGGGGCCGGGGACTGGAAAGCACAGATACGCAGTATTTT. It yields the protein CASSTWGRGLESTDTQYF.